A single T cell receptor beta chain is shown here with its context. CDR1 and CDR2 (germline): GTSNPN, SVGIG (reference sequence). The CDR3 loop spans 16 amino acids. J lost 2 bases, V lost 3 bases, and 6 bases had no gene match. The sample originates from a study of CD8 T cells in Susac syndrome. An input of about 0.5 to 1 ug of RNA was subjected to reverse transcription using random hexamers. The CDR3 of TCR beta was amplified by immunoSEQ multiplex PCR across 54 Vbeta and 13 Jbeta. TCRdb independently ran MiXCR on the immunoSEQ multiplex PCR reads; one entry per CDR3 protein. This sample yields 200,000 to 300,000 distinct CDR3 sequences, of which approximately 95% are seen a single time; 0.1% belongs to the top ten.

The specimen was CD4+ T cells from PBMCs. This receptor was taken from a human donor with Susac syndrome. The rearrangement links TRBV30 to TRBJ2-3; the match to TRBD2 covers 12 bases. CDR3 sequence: CAWSLGLAGHTDTQYF. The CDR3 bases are TGTGCCTGGAGCCTCGGACTAGCGGGACACACAGATACGCAGTATTTT.